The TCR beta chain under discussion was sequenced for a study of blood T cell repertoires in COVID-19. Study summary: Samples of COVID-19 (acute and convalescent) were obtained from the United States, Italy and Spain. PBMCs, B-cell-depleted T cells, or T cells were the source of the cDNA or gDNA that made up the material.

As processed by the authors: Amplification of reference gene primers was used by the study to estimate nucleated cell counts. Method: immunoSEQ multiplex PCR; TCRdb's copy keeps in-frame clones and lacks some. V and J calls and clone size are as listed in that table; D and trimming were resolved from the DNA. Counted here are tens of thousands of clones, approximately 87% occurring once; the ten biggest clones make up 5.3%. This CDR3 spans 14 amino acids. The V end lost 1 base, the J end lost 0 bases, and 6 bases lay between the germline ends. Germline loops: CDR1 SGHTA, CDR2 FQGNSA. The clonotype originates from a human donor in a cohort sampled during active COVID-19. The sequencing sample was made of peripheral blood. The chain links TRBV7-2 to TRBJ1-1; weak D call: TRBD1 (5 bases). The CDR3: CASSLGQMNTEAFF. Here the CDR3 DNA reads TGTGCCAGCAGCTTAGGACAGATGAACACTGAAGCTTTCTTT.